A selection of T cell receptor beta chains follows, all from one sample in a study of response to subunit inactivated influenza vaccine. TCRdb analysed the RT-PCR reads with MiXCR anew, one entry per CDR3 protein. This repertoire shows 450,000 to 600,000 distinct CDR3 sequences, roughly 7.6% found once; its top ten account for over 10%. Sequencing used PBMCs from blood, obtained about 24 months after vaccination. Receptor source: a man aged 50 to 75 who received an inactivated influenza vaccine. Both conserved end residues are part of each CDR3.

v_call cdr3_aa
TRBV19 CASSMQRANTGELFF
TRBV24-1 CATSDFMDWPSGARRAKNIQYF
TRBV11-2 CASSLGLGGEQFF
TRBV7-9 CASSSAGNIIYF
TRBV14 CASSQDTTSGNTGELFF
TRBV20-1 CSARAGGSTGPDTQYF
TRBV9 CASSVNATNEKLFF
TRBV6-1 CASSPGLAVLAAKNIQYF
TRBV4-2 CASSNIPSRDSDNEKLFF
TRBV11-2 CASSTRQGTYGYTF
TRBV7-2 CASSPSPREYTQYF
TRBV5-1 CASSDPSGGLSSTDTQYF
TRBV12-3/TRBV12-4 CASSIPVTAGNTIYF
TRBV7-8 CASSLGRGLSEQYF
TRBV20-1 CSAQGDGELFF
TRBV7-8 CASTSYLQGRVDEQFF
TRBV20-1 CSARGGHPNSPLHF
TRBV4-3 CASSQDVENIQYF
TRBV20-1 CSARPGQGAPGDNEKLFF
TRBV4-1 CASSQDRDGKLFF
TRBV7-2 CASSLAVGEQFF
TRBV5-6 CASRPTGPGGELFF
TRBV7-2 CASSLQEGQGSRQYF
TRBV28 CASSQSGPLNNEQFF
TRBV12-3/TRBV12-4 CASSLEEGNYGYTF
TRBV20-1 CSAGGLDRGGQTQYF
TRBV25-1 CASSDLSGDPRQETQYF
TRBV7-2 CASSKQGALNTEAFF
TRBV6-2/TRBV6-3 CASSPLSGRAGGYEQFF
TRBV4-3 CASSPDRTYEQYF
TRBV12-3/TRBV12-4 CASSSNQGVGMKAFF
TRBV6-2/TRBV6-3 CASRHGGLGDSYNEQFF
TRBV5-1 CASSLDVTGPYEQYF
TRBV7-6 CASSLSVGTGSDEQFF
TRBV12-3/TRBV12-4 CASSFWAGRNTEAFF
TRBV10-3 CAITGTTNTGELFF
TRBV28 CASSLWGQVATNEKLFF
TRBV5-1 CASSFPRQAPDDKADTQYF
TRBV6-1 CASRDRILYEQYF
TRBV12-3/TRBV12-4 CASATTGSYEQYF
TRBV29-1 CSVAGGAPGYNEQFF
TRBV11-2 CASSLQGLGNTIYF
TRBV7-2 CASSLRPDSLVYEQYF
TRBV3-1 CASSPYGTDTGELFF
TRBV11-2 CASSNRGRSAFF
TRBV5-1 CASTPGGPSSYNEQFF
TRBV7-2 CASKPPGFYEQYF
TRBV7-8 CASSLARPQQGTQYF
TRBV27 CASSPLMGGEQYF
TRBV11-1 CASSLSLSGSYEQFF
TRBV9 CASSVESGGRETQYF
TRBV27 CASSSFQGYEQYF
TRBV7-9 CASSSRVGRRDEQFF